These 6 T cell receptor beta chains were all obtained from the same sample, sequenced in a study of shared clonotypes between healthy human individuals. Assay: immunoSEQ multiplex PCR; the TCRdb copy retains only in-frame clones and omits some. The table records over a million clones, around three quarters of them present only once. The sequenced sample was memory CD4+ T cells from PBMCs. The subset is: CD45RA-negative fraction. The receptor set was obtained from a man younger than 35 in good health. Some clones in this sample may be carry-over from other donors' samples.

The table lists this clone with a count of one. The chain is built from TRBV6-6 and TRBJ2-3; no clear D gene. Trimming shortened V by 0 bases and J by 0 bases, and 4 bases separated the two germline ends. The germline gives CDR1 MNHNY, CDR2 SVGAGI (reference sequence). CDR3 size: 14 residues. CDR3 region: CASSYSASTDTQYF. CDR3 in DNA: TGTGCCAGCAGTTACTCGGCTAGCACAGATACGCAGTATTTT.

The J gene is TRBJ1-2, the V gene TRBV9; D call uncertain. Germline CDR1 and CDR2: SGDLS and YYNGEE. Trimming took off 0 bases at V and 7 bases at J, with 7 bases between the two ends. The CDR3 runs 12 residues. The CDR3 DNA follows: TGTGCCAGCAGCGTAGCAAGAGGTGGCTACACCTTC. Amino acids: CASSVARGGYTF.

The genes are TRBV9 and TRBJ2-3; D is undetermined. The V end was cut by 1 base, the J end by 2 bases, with 8 bases between. Germline V gives CDR1 SGDLS, CDR2 YYNGEE. The CDR3 covers 14 residues. CDR3 protein: CASSVSGDTDTQYF. The CDR3 DNA sequence: TGTGCCAGCAGCGTAAGTGGGGACACAGATACGCAGTATTTT.

The CDR3 region has the DNA TGTGCCAGCAGCTTACGGGGGGCCCCCTACAATGAGCAGTTCTTC. Translating it yields CASSLRGAPYNEQFF. The rearrangement uses TRBV13 and TRBJ2-1, with D perhaps TRBD2 (7 bases). This CDR3 region has 15 residues. From germline, CDR1 is PRHDT and CDR2 FYEKMQ (reference sequence). V lost 2 bases and J 2 bases, leaving 10 bases between the germline ends.

The chain combines TRBV27 with TRBJ2-2; weak D call: TRBD2 (7 bases). V was shortened by 0 bases and J by 3 bases, with 17 bases between the two germline ends. Germline values: CDR1 MNHEY, CDR2 SMNVEV (reference sequence). This CDR3 is built from 18 residues. CDR3: CASSLSARGDKYTGELFF. CDR3 in DNA: TGTGCCAGCAGTTTATCTGCCCGGGGGGACAAATACACCGGGGAGCTGTTTTTT.

The V and J genes are TRBV30 and TRBJ2-1; 9 bases are a match to TRBD2. The CDR3 runs to 14 residues. Germline CDR1 is GTSNPN and CDR2 is SVGIG (reference sequence). Trimming cost V 3 bases and J 2 bases; bases outside gene matches: 2. The CDR3 reads CAWRASGAYNEQFF. In DNA form, the CDR3 reads TGTGCCTGGAGAGCTAGCGGGGCCTACAATGAGCAGTTCTTC.